Below are 16 T cell receptor beta chains sequenced from a single sample in a study of cytomegalovirus exposure and HLA in healthy donors. In the PCR, 60 Vbeta and 13 Jbeta primers were used. Data came from immunoSEQ multiplex PCR; TCRdb stores just in-frame clones and leaves some out. The sample contains about 160,000 clones, approximately 80% of which appear only once. The sequencing sample was made of PBMCs. The receptors here all came from a man aged 18-30 years in good health and CMV-seropositive.

This clone has more than one count but fewer than ten. The chain employs TRBV7-9 and TRBJ2-7, with D tentatively TRBD2 (6 bases). The CDR3 has 14 residues. CDR1 is SEHNR and CDR2 is FQNEAQ in the germline V gene (reference sequence). V was clipped by 4 bases and J by 6 bases, with 16 bases between them. The CDR3 DNA reads as TGTGCCAGCAGCTCCGGGGCGGGGATTCTCGAGCAGTACTTC. This gives the protein CASSSGAGILEQYF.

The chain recombines TRBV2 with TRBJ2-3, with D possibly being TRBD1 (6 bases). The CDR3 loop spans 15 amino acids. CDR1 and CDR2 (germline): SNHLY, FYNNEI. Trimming removed 5 bases at V and 0 bases at J, with 12 bases between. CDR3 in amino acids: CASSSGRGSTDTQYF. DNA for the CDR3: TGTGCCAGCAGTTCGGGCAGGGGAAGCACAGATACGCAGTATTTT.

V gene TRBV7-3 combines with J gene TRBJ1-2; the D is unclear. The CDR3 totals 13 residues. Trimming removed 6 bases from V and 4 bases from J, with 12 bases in between. Looked up from germline, CDR1 is SGHTA and CDR2 is FQGTGA. This chain's CDR3 is CASSFSSGYGYTF. Written as DNA, the CDR3 is TGTGCCAGCAGTTTCTCCAGCGGCTATGGCTACACCTTC.

The gene calls are TRBV5-4 and TRBJ1-2; D is unresolved. Germline V gene lookup returns CDR1 SGHNT and CDR2 YYREEE (reference sequence). V was trimmed by 4 bases and J by 4 bases, leaving 8 bases between them. This CDR3 spans 12 amino acids. The DNA for the CDR3 is TGTGCCAGCAGCCCCGGACTCTATGGCTACACCTTC. Its translation: CASSPGLYGYTF. The full variable domain, completed using reference TRBV5-4 and TRBJ1-2, is ETGVTQSPTHLIKTRGQQVTLRCSSQSGHNTVSWYQQALGQGPQFIFQYYREEENGRGNFPPRFSGLQFPNYSSELNVNALELDDSALYLCASSPGLYGYTFGSGTRLTVV.

This clone was observed a few times. The gene calls are TRBV4-3 and TRBJ1-4; D remains unclear. This CDR3 has 17 residues. V lost 0 bases and J lost 0, with 11 bases in between. Germline V lookup: CDR1 LGHNA, CDR2 YSLEER. CDR3 sequence (DNA): TGCGCCAGCAGCCAAGAAACGTTCGGTGCAACTAATGAAAAACTGTTTTTT. Residues: CASSQETFGATNEKLFF.

This chain joins TRBV5-4 and TRBJ1-6, with a possible D match to TRBD1 (6 bases). The V and J ends lost 3 bases and 9 bases respectively, with 19 bases between them. Germline loops: CDR1 SGHNT, CDR2 YYREEE (reference sequence). The CDR3 length is 16 residues. Here the CDR3 DNA reads TGTGCCAGCAGCTCCGACTACACAGGGTTCGGTTCACCCCTCCACTTT. Translated, it gives CASSSDYTGFGSPLHF. Supplemented by reference TRBV5-4 and TRBJ1-6, the full variable domain reads ETGVTQSPTHLIKTRGQQVTLRCSSQSGHNTVSWYQQALGQGPQFIFQYYREEENGRGNFPPRFSGLQFPNYSSELNVNALELDDSALYLCASSSDYTGFGSPLHFGNGTRLTVT.

The chain's CDR3 is CATSTGLNTEAFF. CDR3 DNA sequence: TGTGCCACCTCGACAGGTTTGAACACTGAAGCTTTCTTT. The rearrangement uses TRBV19 and TRBJ1-1; possibly TRBD1 for D (6 bases). CDR1 LNHDA and CDR2 SQIVND come from the germline V gene (reference sequence). The V end lost 10 bases, the J end lost 0 bases, and 12 bases lay between the germline ends. The CDR3 contains 13 residues. The whole variable domain, filled in from reference TRBV19 and TRBJ1-1, reads DGGITQSPKYLFRKEGQNVTLSCEQNLNHDAMYWYRQDPGQGLRLIYYSQIVNDFQKGDIAEGYSVSREKKESFPLTVTSAQKNPTAFYLCATSTGLNTEAFFGQGTRLTVV.

The rearrangement links TRBV25-1 to TRBJ2-7, with TRBD2 matching over 12 bases. J was trimmed by 4 bases and V by 2 bases; bases with no gene match: 3. There are 15 residues in the CDR3. Germline V CDR1 and CDR2: MGHDK, SYGVNS. The CDR3 is CASSEPGTSGYEQYF. The DNA for the CDR3 is TGTGCCAGCAGTGAACCCGGGACTAGCGGGTACGAGCAGTACTTC.

This clone has just one count. CDR3 sequence (DNA): TGTGCCAGCAGCCAAGGTTTATCGGAGCGGCGCACAGATACGCAGTATTTT. It is translated as CASSQGLSERRTDTQYF. The chain has TRBV4-2 and TRBJ2-3, with TRBD2 as a possible D gene (5 bases). Trimming cost V 1 base and J 1 base, with 15 bases left between them. The CDR3 totals 17 residues. Germline values: CDR1 LGHNA, CDR2 YNFKEQ.

This clone has more than one count but fewer than ten. The chain joins TRBV27 to TRBJ1-5, with TRBD1 matching 7 bases. Germline V CDR1 and CDR2: MNHEY, SMNVEV (reference sequence). J lost 6 bases, V lost 5 bases, and 16 bases had no gene match. The CDR3 totals 17 residues. CDR3 loop: CASSATFLTGVPQPQHF. CDR3 DNA: TGTGCCAGCAGTGCGACTTTCTTAACAGGGGTGCCTCAGCCCCAGCATTTT.

The CDR3 DNA reads TGTGCCAGCAGCTTGGATCCGGGGAATGAAAAACTGTTTTTT. Translated, it gives CASSLDPGNEKLFF. The rearrangement links TRBV5-4 to TRBJ1-4; D unresolved. This CDR3 contains 14 residues. V was trimmed by 0 bases and J by 5 bases, leaving 8 bases between them. From germline, CDR1 is SGHNT and CDR2 YYREEE (reference sequence).

This chain uses TRBV27 with TRBJ2-7, with 11 bases identical to TRBD2. V lost 6 bases and J lost 0; bases outside the gene matches: 4. Germline CDR1 and CDR2: MNHEY and SMNVEV (reference sequence). The CDR3 contains 15 residues. CDR3: CASSLAGGLSYEQYF. CDR3 bases: TGTGCCAGCAGCCTAGCGGGGGGCCTCTCCTACGAGCAGTACTTC.

The chain carries TRBV6-1 and TRBJ1-2; D is unresolved. This CDR3 has 15 amino acids. Germline V gene data show CDR1 as MNHNS and CDR2 as SASEGT. V lost 1 base and J lost 0, with 9 bases in between. CDR3 sequence (DNA): TGTGCCAGCAGTGAAGATAGAGTGCCTAACTATGGCTACACCTTC. Translation: CASSEDRVPNYGYTF.

This clone was counted only a few times. The chain uses TRBV5-1 and TRBJ1-6; D possibly corresponds to TRBD1 (6 bases). Germline V gene sequence: CDR1 SGHRS, CDR2 YFSETQ. The CDR3 runs to 14 residues. V dropped 4 bases and J dropped 10 bases, with 15 bases sitting between them. This CDR3 is CASSAQGSGSPLHF. The CDR3 DNA sequence: TGCGCCAGCAGCGCCCAGGGGTCAGGCTCACCCCTCCACTTT. Full variable domain (remainder filled in from reference TRBV5-1 and TRBJ1-6): KAGVTQTPRYLIKTRGQQVTLSCSPISGHRSVSWYQQTPGQGLQFLFEYFSETQRNKGNFPGRFSGRQFSNSRSEMNVSTLELGDSALYLCASSAQGSGSPLHFGNGTRLTVT.

The genes are TRBV19 and TRBJ2-1, with D hard to call. The CDR3 is 14 amino acids. Trimming stripped 7 bases from V and 4 bases from J, with 14 bases between. The germline V gene encodes CDR1 LNHDA and CDR2 SQIVND (reference sequence). As DNA, the CDR3 is TGTGCCAGTACCCCCGGGTCCCTGTACAATGAGCAGTTCTTC. Its translation: CASTPGSLYNEQFF.

The chain has TRBV7-2 and TRBJ2-7; D ambiguous. The V gene lost 5 bases and the J gene lost 0 bases, with 11 bases spanning the gap. CDR1 is SGHTA, CDR2 FQGNSA, per germline. The CDR3 has 14 residues. In nucleotides, the CDR3 is TGTGCCAGCAGCAAGACATCTGACTCCTACGAGCAGTACTTC. It yields the protein CASSKTSDSYEQYF.